The 18 T cell receptor beta chains below come from one sample, sequenced in a study of cytomegalovirus exposure and HLA in healthy donors. In the PCR, 60 Vbeta and 13 Jbeta primers were used. TCRdb's copy holds only in-frame clones and misses some; the assay was immunoSEQ multiplex PCR. The data contain about 130,000 clones, 75% of them singletons. Sequencing was done on a sample of PBMCs. The receptor set was obtained from a man younger than 45 in good health and CMV-seronegative.

The chain couples TRBV19 to TRBJ1-5; D is unresolved. Germline V gene lookup returns CDR1 LNHDA and CDR2 SQIVND (reference sequence). The CDR3 sequence is 16 residues long. The V end lost 8 bases, the J end lost 3 bases, and 20 bases lay between the germline ends. The CDR3: CASGDFVNNLNQPQHF. The CDR3 DNA follows: TGTGCCAGTGGTGATTTCGTGAACAATCTCAATCAGCCCCAGCATTTT.

The V call is TRBV30, the J call TRBJ1-6, with D possibly matching TRBD1 (6 bases). Trimming stripped 3 bases from V and 6 bases from J, with 9 bases between. The CDR3 has 13 residues. Germline-derived CDR1 and CDR2 are GTSNPN and SVGIG (reference sequence). The CDR3 sequence: CAWSWGLNSPLHF. CDR3 nucleotide sequence: TGTGCCTGGAGCTGGGGGCTTAATTCACCCCTCCACTTT.

The chain has TRBV18 and TRBJ2-7; 10 bases fit TRBD2. Trimming cost V 3 bases and J 3 bases; bases outside gene matches: 2. The CDR3 loop spans 14 amino acids. The V gene's germline CDR1 is KGHSH and CDR2 LQKENI. This chain's CDR3 is CASSPGLANYEQYF. The CDR3 coding sequence is TGTGCCAGCTCACCGGGACTAGCGAACTACGAGCAGTACTTC.

This chain joins TRBV28 and TRBJ2-7, with TRBD1 as a possible D gene (6 bases). Per germline, CDR1 MDHEN and CDR2 SYDVKM. Trimming stripped 5 bases from V and 4 bases from J, with 12 bases between. This CDR3 is built from 13 residues. The CDR3, as DNA: TGTGCCAGCAGTGCTCAGGGGCCATACGAGCAGTACTTC. Encoded protein: CASSAQGPYEQYF. Combining the CDR3 with reference TRBV28 and TRBJ2-7 gives the whole variable domain DVKVTQSSRYLVKRTGEKVFLECVQDMDHENMFWYRQDPGLGLRLIYFSYDVKMKEKGDIPEGYSVSREKKERFSLILESASTNQTSMYLCASSAQGPYEQYFGPGTRLTVT.

The chain links TRBV7-8 to TRBJ1-2, with D unclear. This CDR3 contains 13 residues. In germline, CDR1 is SGHVS, CDR2 FQNEAQ. The ends were cut back, 5 bases at V and 3 bases at J, with 10 bases in the middle. Here the CDR3 reads CASSPVGYYGYTF. The CDR3 nucleotides are TGTGCCAGCAGCCCCGTGGGCTACTATGGCTACACCTTC.

In nucleotides, the CDR3 is TGTGCCAGCAGTGAAATCAATAACTATGGCTACACCTTC. It is translated as CASSEINNYGYTF. The V and J genes are TRBV6-1 and TRBJ1-2; no clear D gene. Trimming stripped 2 bases from V and 1 base from J, with 5 bases between. Looked up from germline, CDR1 is MNHNS and CDR2 is SASEGT. CDR3 size: 13 residues.

The gene calls are TRBV5-1 and TRBJ1-2; 8 bases agree with TRBD1. Germline V gene sequence: CDR1 SGHRS, CDR2 YFSETQ. There are 15 residues in the CDR3. V was pared by 5 bases and J by 6 bases, with 12 bases of the junction left unmatched. Here the CDR3 DNA reads TGCGCCAGCAGTCGGATCTCACAGGGGGGGGATGGCTACACCTTC. Amino acids: CASSRISQGGDGYTF. Combining the CDR3 with reference TRBV5-1 and TRBJ1-2 gives the whole variable domain KAGVTQTPRYLIKTRGQQVTLSCSPISGHRSVSWYQQTPGQGLQFLFEYFSETQRNKGNFPGRFSGRQFSNSRSEMNVSTLELGDSALYLCASSRISQGGDGYTFGSGTRLTVV.

The table lists this clone with a few counts. This CDR3 reads CAWTPRVDSNQPQHF. The CDR3 coding sequence is TGTGCCTGGACCCCCAGGGTCGATAGCAATCAGCCCCAGCATTTT. The chain is built from TRBV30 and TRBJ1-5; maybe TRBD1 (5 bases). The CDR3 length is 15 residues. Germline CDR1 GTSNPN, CDR2 SVGIG (reference sequence). Trimming took off 4 bases at V and 0 bases at J, with 13 bases between the two ends.

The gene calls are TRBV7-6 and TRBJ2-5; the match to TRBD1 covers 10 bases. The J call may be in error: the DNA end matches TRBJ2-7 better. The CDR3 has 14 amino acids. Germline V lookup: CDR1 SGHVS, CDR2 FNYEAQ. CDR3 nucleotides: TGTGCCAGCAGCACCGACAGGGGGCCCTACGAGCAGTACTTC. This sequence encodes CASSTDRGPYEQYF.

J is TRBJ2-1 and V is TRBV9, with TRBD1 identical over 9 bases. The junction had 8 bases not matched to a gene; V was cut back by 2 bases and J by 14 bases. Germline values: CDR1 SGDLS, CDR2 YYNGEE. This CDR3 is 13 amino acids long. The CDR3 loop reads CASSVNPGTGKFF. CDR3 DNA sequence: TGTGCCAGCAGCGTCAACCCCGGGACAGGGAAGTTCTTC.

The chain links TRBV4-1 to TRBJ2-4, with 8 bases matching TRBD1. Germline CDR1 is MGHRA and CDR2 is YSYEKL. CDR3 length: 16 amino acids. Trimming cost V 1 base and J 0 bases; bases outside gene matches: 2. The CDR3 region has the DNA TGCGCCAGCAGCCAAGGGGACAGGCTAGCCAAAAACATTCAGTACTTC. It translates to CASSQGDRLAKNIQYF.

The V and J genes are TRBV19 and TRBJ2-3; a weak D match, TRBD1 (6 bases). Looked up from germline, CDR1 is LNHDA and CDR2 is SQIVND (reference sequence). V was cut by 6 bases and J by 3 bases, with 16 bases left in between. This CDR3 has 15 residues. CDR3 residues: CASRPTGWGTDTQYF. DNA for the CDR3: TGTGCCAGTAGACCGACAGGCTGGGGGACAGATACGCAGTATTTT.

This clone was picked up one time. J is TRBJ2-5 and V is TRBV27, with TRBD2 matching over 9 bases. The CDR3 spans 14 residues. Trimming at V came to 4 bases and at J to 6 bases, leaving 6 bases not matched to a gene. CDR1 MNHEY and CDR2 SMNVEV come from the germline V gene (reference sequence). CDR3 DNA: TGTGCCAGCAGTTCGGGACTAGCCATGCAGACCCAGTACTTC. This gives the protein CASSSGLAMQTQYF.

V gene TRBV30 combines with J gene TRBJ2-3, with TRBD1 matching over 9 bases. Unmatched junction bases numbered 5, after V lost 8 bases and J lost 2 bases. This CDR3 is 13 amino acids long. Germline V gene sequence: CDR1 GTSNPN, CDR2 SVGIG (reference sequence). CDR3 amino acids: CALGQGFTDTQYF. For the CDR3, the DNA is TGTGCCCTAGGACAGGGGTTCACAGATACGCAGTATTTT. Using reference TRBV30 and TRBJ2-3 for the parts outside the CDR3, the full variable domain is SQTIHQWPATLVQPVGSPLSLECTVEGTSNPNLYWYRQAAGRGLQLLFYSVGIGQISSEVPQNLSASRPQDRQFILSSKKLLLSDSGFYLCALGQGFTDTQYFGPGTRLTVL.

This chain joins TRBV9 and TRBJ2-7; TRBD1 agrees at 8 bases. There are 14 residues in the CDR3. CDR1 and CDR2 (germline): SGDLS, YYNGEE. With 1 base clipped from V and 3 bases from J, the junction kept 3 bases outside the gene matches. CDR3 region: CASSVTGGYYEQYF. The CDR3 DNA follows: TGTGCCAGCAGCGTAACAGGGGGGTACTACGAGCAGTACTTC.

This clone was found a few times. The rearrangement uses TRBV28 and TRBJ1-1; D not resolved. CDR1 and CDR2 from the germline V gene are MDHEN and SYDVKM. The CDR3 is 12 residues long. V lost 4 bases to trimming and J lost 6 bases, with 9 bases between them. CDR3 protein: CASSSVGAEAFF. The CDR3 DNA sequence: TGTGCCAGCAGTTCAGTGGGAGCTGAAGCTTTCTTT. The complete variable domain, with remaining parts taken from reference TRBV28 and TRBJ1-1, reads DVKVTQSSRYLVKRTGEKVFLECVQDMDHENMFWYRQDPGLGLRLIYFSYDVKMKEKGDIPEGYSVSREKKERFSLILESASTNQTSMYLCASSSVGAEAFFGQGTRLTVV.

The rearrangement uses TRBV5-1 and TRBJ2-5; 10 nucleotides match TRBD1. Germline-derived CDR1 and CDR2 are SGHRS and YFSETQ. With 4 bases clipped from V and 5 bases from J, the junction kept 8 bases outside the gene matches. The length of the CDR3 is 15 residues. CDR3 nucleotide sequence: TGCGCCAGCAGCCGACAGGGGGCGGAGCGGGAGACCCAGTACTTC. Amino acids: CASSRQGAERETQYF.

The chain employs TRBV7-9 and TRBJ1-5; no definite D call. V gave up 1 base and J gave up 0 bases, with 4 bases separating them. Germline CDR1 is SEHNR and CDR2 is FQNEAQ (reference sequence). The CDR3 extends over 14 amino acids. The CDR3 DNA is TGTGCCAGCAGCTTAGGTTATAGCAATCAGCCCCAGCATTTT. Its translation: CASSLGYSNQPQHF.